What follows are 16 T cell receptor beta chains derived from one specimen sequenced in a study of blood T cell repertoires in COVID-19. Generated by immunoSEQ multiplex PCR, the TCRdb table keeps only in-frame clones and is missing some. The sample lists 230,000 or so clones, around 84% occurring once. The sequencing sample was made of PBMCs or T cells enriched from blood (not recorded which). The receptors stem from a woman aged 45-60 years who had been exposed to COVID-19.

V usage is TRBV3-1 (or the pseudogene TRBV3-2) and J usage is TRBJ1-6; the match to TRBD1 covers 11 bases. This CDR3 region has 19 residues. The germline CDR1 and CDR2 sequences are LGHDT and YNNKEL (reference sequence). Trimming at V came to 4 bases and at J to 9 bases, leaving 17 bases not matched to a gene. The CDR3 coding sequence is TGTGCCAGCAGCCCCCGCCGGGACAGGGGGACGGGACGAAGTTCACCCCTCCACTTT. The encoded protein is CASSPRRDRGTGRSSPLHF.

This chain connects TRBV5-5 to TRBJ1-5; 8 positions agree with TRBD1. Germline V gives CDR1 SGHKS, CDR2 YYEKEE (reference sequence). V lost 4 bases, J lost 2 bases, and 17 bases stayed unmatched. This CDR3 region has 19 residues. The CDR3 DNA reads as TGTGCCAGCAGCCCCCGGGACAGGTATTCGGTCTTCGGCAATCAGCCCCAGCATTTT. Amino acids: CASSPRDRYSVFGNQPQHF.

The chain links TRBV7-9 to TRBJ2-5; the D is unclear. Germline V gene lookup returns CDR1 SEHNR and CDR2 FQNEAQ (reference sequence). CDR3 length: 13 amino acids. V lost 5 bases, J lost 4 bases, and 11 bases lay in between. CDR3 nucleotides: TGTGCCAGCAGCCCGCGAAATATAGAGACCCAGTACTTC. This encodes CASSPRNIETQYF.

The chain recombines TRBV7-9 with TRBJ2-7; 9 bases fit TRBD1. Trimming cost V 5 bases and J 1 base; bases outside gene matches: 9. The CDR3 contains 16 residues. Per the germline V gene, CDR1 is SEHNR and CDR2 is FQNEAQ (reference sequence). The CDR3 region has the DNA TGTGCCAGCAGCGCCCGCCGGGACAGGGTTTCCTACGAGCAGTACTTC. Encoded protein: CASSARRDRVSYEQYF.

This chain links TRBV4-2 with TRBJ2-6, with TRBD1 matching over 9 bases. Germline CDR1 reads LGHNA; CDR2 reads YNFKEQ. The CDR3 runs to 21 residues. V shed 1 base, J shed 4 bases, and the junction held 17 bases outside the gene matches. The CDR3 loop reads CASSQVGLPGQGMTGANVLTF. For the CDR3, the DNA is TGTGCCAGCAGCCAAGTCGGCTTACCGGGACAGGGAATGACCGGGGCCAACGTCCTGACTTTC.

The chain joins TRBV6-5 to TRBJ2-7; 11 bases align to TRBD2. CDR1 MNHEY and CDR2 SVGAGI come from the germline V gene. J lost 5 bases, V lost 6 bases, and 6 bases had no gene match. The CDR3 has 14 residues. This chain's CDR3 is CASSQTSGVHEQYF. CDR3 nucleotide sequence: TGTGCCAGCAGCCAGACTAGCGGGGTGCACGAGCAGTACTTC.

This rearrangement joins TRBV7-2 to TRBJ1-1, with TRBD1 matching over 10 bases. The germline gives CDR1 SGHTA, CDR2 FQGNSA. The junction had 2 bases not matched to a gene; V was cut back by 6 bases and J by 4 bases. The CDR3 loop spans 13 amino acids. The DNA of the CDR3 is TGTGCCAGCAGTCGGACAGGGGGCACTGAAGCTTTCTTT. Residues: CASSRTGGTEAFF. Filled out from reference TRBV7-2 and TRBJ1-1, the complete variable domain reads GAGVSQSPSNKVTEKGKDVELRCDPISGHTALYWYRQSLGQGLEFLIYFQGNSAPDKSGLPSDRFSAERTGGSVSTLTIQRTQQEDSAVYLCASSRTGGTEAFFGQGTRLTVV.

V gene TRBV21-1 combines with J gene TRBJ2-1; the table calls TRBD1, which could not be checked here. TRBV21-1 is an annotated pseudogene. The CDR3 loop spans 15 amino acids. CDR3 sequence: CASSLSGQESNEQFF. The CDR3 DNA follows: TGTGCCAGCAGCCTAAGCGGACAGGAATCTAATGAGCAGTTCTTC.

The genes are TRBV7-9 and TRBJ1-2; weak D call: TRBD1 (5 bases). CDR3 length: 13 residues. The ends were cut back, 1 base at V and 7 bases at J, with 10 bases in the middle. Per the germline V gene, CDR1 is SEHNR and CDR2 is FQNEAQ (reference sequence). The CDR3 loop reads CASSLEGFGGYTF. CDR3 nucleotide sequence: TGTGCCAGCAGCTTAGAGGGGTTCGGTGGCTACACCTTC.

CDR3 sequence reads: CATSDVQIPTGELFF. The CDR3 DNA reads TGTGCCACCAGTGATGTTCAGATTCCCACCGGGGAGCTGTTTTTT. J is TRBJ2-2 and V is TRBV24-1, with D uncertain. Germline V gene data show CDR1 as KGHDR and CDR2 as SFDVKD. The length of the CDR3 is 15 residues. With 3 bases removed from V and 4 bases from J, the gap between germline ends came to 11 bases.

The V call is TRBV5-1, the J call TRBJ2-2; tentative D call: TRBD1 (5 bases). CDR3 size: 14 residues. Germline CDR1 is SGHRS and CDR2 is YFSETQ. The germline V and J ends were trimmed by 4 bases and 1 base, with 8 bases remaining between them. The CDR3 bases are TGCGCCAGCAGCAGGCAGGGGAACACCGGGGAGCTGTTTTTT. Protein: CASSRQGNTGELFF.

The chain has TRBV19 and TRBJ1-4; D is perhaps TRBD1 (5 bases). The CDR3 totals 16 residues. Per germline, CDR1 LNHDA and CDR2 SQIVND (reference sequence). The V and J ends lost 5 bases and 6 bases respectively, with 19 bases between them. The CDR3 region is CASSRGVGTPDEKLFF. As DNA, the CDR3 is TGTGCCAGTAGTCGGGGGGTTGGGACTCCGGATGAAAAACTGTTTTTT.

V gene TRBV11-2 combines with J gene TRBJ1-5, with TRBD1 identical over 7 bases. Germline lookup yields CDR1 SGHAT and CDR2 FQNNGV. CDR3 length: 14 residues. The V segment lost 4 bases and the J segment 7 bases; nucleotides outside the gene matches: 7. The CDR3: CASSSEGAGQPQHF. In DNA, the CDR3 is TGTGCCAGCAGCTCGGAGGGGGCCGGGCAGCCCCAGCATTTT.

Worth noting for this clone: The same CDR3 is also encoded by other DNA sequences in this sample. This sequence joins TRBV7-9 and TRBJ1-2; no definite D call. Germline V lookup: CDR1 SEHNR, CDR2 FQNEAQ (reference sequence). There are 12 residues in the CDR3. V lost 1 base to trimming and J lost 6 bases, with 6 bases between them. The CDR3: CASSLEGDGYTF. The CDR3 coding sequence is TGTGCCAGCAGCTTAGAGGGAGATGGCTACACCTTC.

The gene calls are TRBV28 and TRBJ1-1, with D maybe TRBD1 (5 bases). V was cut by 7 bases and J by 1 base, with 10 bases left in between. Germline V gives CDR1 MDHEN, CDR2 SYDVKM. This CDR3 contains 13 residues. The CDR3 DNA sequence: TGTGCCAGCACCGTGACAGAGAACACTGAAGCTTTCTTT. Amino acid sequence: CASTVTENTEAFF.

The V and J genes are TRBV21-1 and TRBJ1-2; TRBD1, as called in the table, went unchecked against the DNA. TRBV21-1 is a pseudogene locus. This CDR3 comprises 17 residues. The CDR3 spells CASSRRTGTPPNYGYTF. The DNA of the CDR3 is TGTGCCAGCAGCAGGAGAACCGGGACACCACCGAACTATGGCTACACCTTC.